This T cell receptor beta chain was found in a study of shared clonotypes between healthy human individuals. Whole-study findings and limits: Apart from blood, nothing was sampled; tissue repertoires likely differ. Clonotypes shared by all four donors outscored non-shared clonotypes in generation probability. Naive subsets, compared against memory subsets, generally had larger estimated richness values.

The germline V and J ends were trimmed by 7 bases and 0 bases, with 15 bases remaining between them. The germline gives CDR1 MDHEN, CDR2 SYDVKM. The CDR3 is 15 residues long. Every subset's genomic DNA went evenly onto several immunoSEQ plates. Generated by immunoSEQ multiplex PCR, the TCRdb table keeps only in-frame clones and is missing some. The sample consists of millions of clones, over 90% of them appearing once. Comments on this clone: Its antigen is currently unknown.

The gene calls are TRBV28 and TRBJ1-2; D call uncertain. This receptor was taken from a man aged 18 to 30 in good health. Some clones in this sample may be carry-over from other donors' samples. The sequenced material came from naive CD4+ T cells from PBMCs. Subset here: CD45RA+ positively selected. The CDR3 protein is CASNTAGSPNYGYTF. CDR3 nucleotide sequence: TGTGCCAGCAATACCGCAGGATCCCCTAACTATGGCTACACCTTC.